This T cell receptor (beta chain) comes out of a study of T-cell reconstitution after alpha-beta-depleted transplantation in children. The authors prepared the TCRbeta library with unique molecular identifiers. TCRdb reprocessed the PCR reads via MiXCR and lists one record per CDR3 protein. The profile shows hundreds of thousands of distinct CDR3 sequences, approximately 19% of them singletons. The CDR3 spans 12 residues. With 1 base removed from V and 5 bases from J, the gap between germline ends came to 6 bases. Looked up from germline, CDR1 is LGHNA and CDR2 is YNFKEQ. This clonotype has at least ten counts.

This receptor was obtained from a male patient aged 2 to 9 who had a stem cell transplant for acute lymphoblastic leukemia, so the T cells may come from the graft donor. This chain joins TRBV4-2 and TRBJ2-7; the D gene is possibly TRBD2 (6 bases). The specimen comprised PBMCs, mostly from graft donor cells, sampled 360 days after TCRalphabeta/CD19-depleted stem cell transplant. The CDR3 spells CASSQGGDEQYF. The CDR3 nucleotides are TGTGCCAGCAGCCAAGGCGGGGACGAGCAGTACTTC.